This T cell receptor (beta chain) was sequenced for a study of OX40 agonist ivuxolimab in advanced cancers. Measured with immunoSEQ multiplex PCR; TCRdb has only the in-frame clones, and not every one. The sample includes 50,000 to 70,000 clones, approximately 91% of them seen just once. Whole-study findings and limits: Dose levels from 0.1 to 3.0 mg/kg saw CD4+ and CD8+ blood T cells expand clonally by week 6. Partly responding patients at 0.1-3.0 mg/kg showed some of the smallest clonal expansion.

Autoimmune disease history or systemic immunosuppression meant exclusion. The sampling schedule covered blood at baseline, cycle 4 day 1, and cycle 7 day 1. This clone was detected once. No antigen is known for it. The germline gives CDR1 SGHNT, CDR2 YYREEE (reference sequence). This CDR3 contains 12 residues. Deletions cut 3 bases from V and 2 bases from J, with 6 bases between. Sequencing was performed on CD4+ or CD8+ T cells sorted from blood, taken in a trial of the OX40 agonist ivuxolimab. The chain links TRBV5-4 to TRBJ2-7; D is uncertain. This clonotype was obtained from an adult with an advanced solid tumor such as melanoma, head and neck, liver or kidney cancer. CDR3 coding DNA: TGTGCCAGCAGCTCCACTCCCTACGAGCAGTACTTC. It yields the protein CASSSTPYEQYF.